These 19 T cell receptor beta chains were all obtained from the same sample, sequenced in a study of cytomegalovirus exposure and HLA in healthy donors. Amplification used 60 Vbeta primers and 13 Jbeta primers. Repertoires were generated with immunoSEQ multiplex PCR, while TCRdb's copy carries only in-frame clones and drops some. The sample gives 100,000 to 130,000 clones, roughly 80% of which show up once; roughly 3% is in the top ten. The material sequenced was PBMCs. The receptors shown here come from a man younger than 45 in good health and CMV-seropositive.

The V gene is TRBV6-5, the J gene TRBJ1-2, with 9 positions matching TRBD1. The junction had 4 bases not matched to a gene; V was cut back by 6 bases and J by 5 bases. Per germline, CDR1 MNHEY and CDR2 SVGAGI. CDR3 size: 13 residues. The CDR3 loop reads CASSLQGAYGYTF. CDR3 bases: TGTGCCAGCAGCCTACAGGGGGCTTATGGCTACACCTTC.

The rearrangement uses TRBV5-4 and TRBJ1-2; 10 bases map to TRBD1. This CDR3 has 13 amino acids. V lost 4 bases to trimming and J lost 4 bases; unmatched junction nucleotides: 1. Germline V gene data show CDR1 as SGHNT and CDR2 as YYREEE (reference sequence). CDR3 DNA sequence: TGTGCCAGCAGCCGACAGGGGGCCTATGGCTACACCTTC. Its translation is CASSRQGAYGYTF.

This chain joins TRBV19 and TRBJ2-5, with D uncertain. This CDR3 region has 17 residues. Germline values: CDR1 LNHDA, CDR2 SQIVND (reference sequence). The V and J ends lost 5 bases and 3 bases respectively, with 22 bases between them. The CDR3, as DNA: TGTGCCAGTAGTGCCACCTACTTTACAGAAATAGAAGAGACCCAGTACTTC. Translation: CASSATYFTEIEETQYF.

This chain joins TRBV10-1 and TRBJ1-2; TRBD1 aligns across 8 bases. Germline CDR1 and CDR2: WNHNN and SYGVQD (reference sequence). Trimming took 3 bases from V and 4 from J; bases not matched to a gene: 7. This CDR3 has 15 amino acids. The CDR3 sequence: CASSDSTGGIYGYTF. Written as DNA, the CDR3 is TGCGCCAGCAGTGACTCAACAGGGGGGATCTATGGCTACACCTTC.

The chain employs TRBV7-9 and TRBJ1-4; unclear D gene. V shed 5 bases and J shed 0 bases, with 10 bases lying between them. The CDR3 covers 15 residues. The germline V gene encodes CDR1 SEHNR and CDR2 FQNEAQ (reference sequence). CDR3 in amino acids: CASSKYKSTNEKLFF. CDR3 DNA: TGTGCCAGCAGCAAATACAAGTCAACTAATGAAAAACTGTTTTTT.

The chain links TRBV5-1 to TRBJ1-4; weak D call: TRBD1 (6 bases). This CDR3 comprises 17 residues. V shed 1 base and J shed 3 bases, with 16 bases lying between them. Germline V gene sequence: CDR1 SGHRS, CDR2 YFSETQ. The CDR3 nucleotides are TGCGCCAGCAGCTTGAGTACAGGGCGGCGAGCTAATGAAAAACTGTTTTTT. This codes for CASSLSTGRRANEKLFF.

The chain carries TRBV11-3 and TRBJ2-1, with D possibly being TRBD1 (6 bases). With 4 bases removed from V and 10 bases from J, the gap between germline ends came to 11 bases. Per germline, CDR1 SGHNT and CDR2 YENEEA. This CDR3 is 12 amino acids long. CDR3 in amino acids: CASSSEGQEQFF. CDR3 coding DNA: TGTGCCAGCAGCTCCGAAGGACAGGAGCAGTTCTTC.

V usage is TRBV2 and J usage is TRBJ1-6; D call uncertain. The CDR3 sequence is 14 residues long. V lost 4 bases and J 6 bases, leaving 10 bases between the germline ends. CDR1 and CDR2 (germline): SNHLY, FYNNEI. CDR3 DNA: TGTGCCAGCAGTGGAACGGGGTTTAATTCACCCCTCCACTTT. Amino acids: CASSGTGFNSPLHF.

The rearrangement uses TRBV5-1 and TRBJ2-7; 9 positions match TRBD1. The germline V gene encodes CDR1 SGHRS and CDR2 YFSETQ. There are 15 residues in the CDR3. The trim removed 4 bases at V and 6 bases at J, leaving 11 bases unmatched. The CDR3 DNA is TGCGCCAGCAGCCCCGGAGGGACAGGGCGAAGCGAGCAGTACTTC. It specifies CASSPGGTGRSEQYF.

V gene TRBV27 combines with J gene TRBJ1-2; perhaps TRBD1 as D (5 bases). The V and J ends lost 8 bases and 1 base respectively, with 20 bases between them. Looked up from germline, CDR1 is MNHEY and CDR2 is SMNVEV (reference sequence). This CDR3 spans 16 amino acids. CDR3 in DNA: TGTGCCAGCGCTCTAGTCGGGGGTACCTTTAACTATGGCTACACCTTC. It encodes CASALVGGTFNYGYTF.

CDR3: CASSLRGRFQETQYF. For the CDR3, the DNA is TGTGCCAGCAGCTTACGGGGTCGGTTCCAAGAGACCCAGTACTTC. The chain couples TRBV7-6 to TRBJ2-5; weak D call: TRBD2 (5 bases). CDR3 length equals 15 residues. Germline V lookup: CDR1 SGHVS, CDR2 FNYEAQ. Trimming left V 2 bases short and J 1 base short, with 11 bases between. The full variable domain, with the rest looked up from reference TRBV7-6 and TRBJ2-5, is GAGVSQSPRYKVTKRGQDVALRCDPISGHVSLYWYRQALGQGPEFLTYFNYEAQQDKSGLPNDRFSAERPEGSISTLTIQRTEQRDSAMYRCASSLRGRFQETQYFGPGTRLLVL.

V usage is TRBV18 and J usage is TRBJ1-1; D gene unclear. Germline CDR1 KGHSH, CDR2 LQKENI. Trimming removed 1 base from V and 2 bases from J, with 17 bases in between. The CDR3 is 17 residues long. Written as DNA, the CDR3 is TGTGCCAGCTCACCACGAGAGAGCGGGATCAGAAACACTGAAGCTTTCTTT. Its protein product is CASSPRESGIRNTEAFF.

This chain connects TRBV6-5 to TRBJ2-3; 7 bases are a match to TRBD1. The V gene end was trimmed by 5 bases and the J gene end by 6 bases; junction bases not matched to a gene: 11. The CDR3 covers 15 residues. Germline values: CDR1 MNHEY, CDR2 SVGAGI. The CDR3 DNA is TGTGCCAGCAGTCCCGACAGGGATGCGATGGATACGCAGTATTTT. It yields the protein CASSPDRDAMDTQYF.

The rearrangement links TRBV30 to TRBJ1-1; maybe TRBD1 (5 bases). Germline V gives CDR1 GTSNPN, CDR2 SVGIG (reference sequence). Trimming removed 2 bases at V and 1 base at J, with 11 bases between. The CDR3 totals 14 residues. The CDR3: CAWSFDSWNTEAFF. The CDR3 nucleotides are TGTGCCTGGAGTTTTGACAGCTGGAACACTGAAGCTTTCTTT.

V usage is TRBV7-8 and J usage is TRBJ1-1, with 7 bases aligning to TRBD1. J was trimmed by 1 base and V by 5 bases; bases with no gene match: 7. CDR3 length: 15 residues. The germline gives CDR1 SGHVS, CDR2 FQNEAQ. CDR3 residues: CASSARGTENTEAFF. Here the CDR3 DNA reads TGTGCCAGCAGCGCGCGCGGGACAGAGAACACTGAAGCTTTCTTT.

Of note for this clone: Germline is not matched at one junction end, which may reflect a read error. This sequence joins TRBV2 and TRBJ2-6, with TRBD1 matching over 7 bases. The CDR3 is 14 amino acids. Germline assignment: CDR1 SNHLY and CDR2 FYNNEI. The CDR3: CASRDRAGANGLTF. DNA for the CDR3: TGTGCCAGCAGAGACAGGGCTGGGGCCAACGGCCTGACTTTC. Based on the CDR3 plus reference TRBV2 and TRBJ2-6, the full variable domain is EPEVTQTPSHQVTQMGQEVILRCVPISNHLYFYWYRQILGQKVEFLVSFYNNEISEKSEIFDDQFSVERPDGSNFTLKIRSTKLEDSAMYFCASRDRAGANGLTFGAGSRLTVL.

The chain carries TRBV9 and TRBJ2-3, with 10 bases that match TRBD2. This CDR3 is built from 15 residues. V shed 7 bases, J shed 3 bases, and the junction held 8 bases outside the gene matches. The V gene's germline CDR1 is SGDLS and CDR2 YYNGEE. As DNA, the CDR3 is TGTGCCAGCGGGGTTAGCGGGGGGTGGACAGATACGCAGTATTTT. Translation gives CASGVSGGWTDTQYF. Filled out from reference TRBV9 and TRBJ2-3, the complete variable domain reads DSGVTQTPKHLITATGQRVTLRCSPRSGDLSVYWYQQSLDQGLQFLIQYYNGEERAKGNILERFSAQQFPDLHSELNLSSLELGDSALYFCASGVSGGWTDTQYFGPGTRLTVL.

This chain connects TRBV5-6 to TRBJ1-2, with D unresolved. Between the trimmed V and J ends, which lost 4 bases and 4 bases, there was a span of 11 bases. Germline V lookup: CDR1 SGHDT, CDR2 YYEEEE. The CDR3 sequence is 13 residues long. The CDR3 protein is CASSQGTIYGYTF. CDR3 bases: TGTGCCAGCAGCCAAGGAACTATCTATGGCTACACCTTC.

The rearrangement uses TRBV27 and TRBJ1-2, with D perhaps matching TRBD1 (5 bases). V lost 5 bases, J lost 8 bases, and 15 bases lay in between. The germline V gene has CDR1 MNHEY and CDR2 SMNVEV (reference sequence). The CDR3 has 13 amino acids. CDR3 DNA sequence: TGTGCCAGCAGTCCCAGGGTTCTGGGGGGCTACACCTTC. The encoded protein is CASSPRVLGGYTF.